The 11 T cell receptor beta chains given below trace back to one sample, sequenced in a study of T cells expressing NK-cell markers. After re-calling the 5' RACE reads, TCRdb lists one entry per CDR3 protein, DNA absent. The repertoire shows tens of thousands of distinct CDR3 sequences; the top ten hold roughly three fifths. Material for sequencing was blood T cells: a sorted CD56 or NKG2C T cell subset, CD4+ or CD8+ T cells, or bulk PBMC T cells (not recorded which). Receptors were obtained from a woman between 18 and 75 years old in good health.

The chain joins TRBV29-1 to TRBJ2-7; TCRdb calls TRBD1, which cannot be checked without DNA. The germline gives CDR1 SQVTM, CDR2 ANQGSEA. The CDR3 covers 12 residues. The chain's CDR3 is CSVEGEGREQYF.

The chain combines TRBV2 with TRBJ2-4; TCRdb's D call, TRBD1, is unchecked because there is no DNA. Germline CDR1 reads SNHLY; CDR2 reads FYNNEI. The CDR3 is 15 amino acids. CDR3 loop: CASRVSQGAGNIQYF. The whole variable domain, remainder taken from reference TRBV2 and TRBJ2-4, is EPEVTQTPSHQVTQMGQEVILRCVPISNHLYFYWYRQILGQKVEFLVSFYNNEISEKSEIFDDQFSVERPDGSNFTLKIRSTKLEDSAMYFCASRVSQGAGNIQYFGAGTRLSVL.

This chain's CDR3 is CASPGAGEETQYF. The J gene is TRBJ2-5, the V gene TRBV2; TCRdb indicates TRBD1, and absent DNA this call remains unverified. This CDR3 has 13 residues. Looked up from germline, CDR1 is SNHLY and CDR2 is FYNNEI.

The chain is built from TRBV7-9 and TRBJ1-1; TCRdb reports TRBD1, a call that lacks DNA to check it against. Germline V gene data show CDR1 as SEHNR and CDR2 as FQNEAQ (reference sequence). The length of the CDR3 is 15 residues. CDR3 residues: CASSWGWGKNTEAFF.

The rearrangement links TRBV7-9 to TRBJ1-2; the TCRdb D gene call, TRBD1, has no DNA to confirm it. The CDR3 runs to 15 residues. Germline-derived CDR1 and CDR2 are SEHNR and FQNEAQ (reference sequence). CDR3 protein: CASSQGTGSNYGYTF.

The V call is TRBV5-1, the J call TRBJ1-3. Germline CDR1 SGHRS, CDR2 YFSETQ. This CDR3 has 16 amino acids. This chain's CDR3 is CASSLAFFGSGNTIYF.

The chain has TRBV4-1 and TRBJ2-1. Germline V gene lookup returns CDR1 MGHRA and CDR2 YSYEKL. The CDR3 loop spans 16 amino acids. The CDR3 protein is CASSQGRSSSYNEQFF.

J is TRBJ1-4 and V is TRBV29-1; checking the TCRdb D call of TRBD1 is not possible without DNA. Germline assignment: CDR1 SQVTM and CDR2 ANQGSEA. CDR3 size: 17 residues. The CDR3 here is CSVEEGNSGPRGEKLFF. Using reference TRBV29-1 and TRBJ1-4 for the parts outside the CDR3, the full variable domain is SAVISQKPSRDICQRGTSLTIQCQVDSQVTMMFWYRQQPGQSLTLIATANQGSEATYESGFVIDKFPISRPNLTFSTLTVSNMSPEDSSIYLCSVEEGNSGPRGEKLFFGSGTQLSVL.

The rearrangement joins TRBV15 to TRBJ2-3; lacking DNA, the TRBD2 call made by TCRdb goes unchecked. There are 15 residues in the CDR3. Germline loops: CDR1 LNHNV, CDR2 YYDKDF (reference sequence). The CDR3 region is CATAAGLASSDTQYF.

The rearrangement joins TRBV5-5 to TRBJ1-1; TCRdb selects TRBD1, and the lack of DNA leaves this call unchecked. The CDR3 covers 13 residues. The germline V gene has CDR1 SGHKS and CDR2 YYEKEE (reference sequence). CDR3 amino acids: CASSLAGGDEAFF.

This chain connects TRBV7-8 to TRBJ2-5; as DNA is missing, the TRBD2 call by TCRdb cannot be tested. This CDR3 spans 17 amino acids. Germline V gene sequence: CDR1 SGHVS, CDR2 FQNEAQ. The CDR3 region is CASSLAAPGLVPETQYF.